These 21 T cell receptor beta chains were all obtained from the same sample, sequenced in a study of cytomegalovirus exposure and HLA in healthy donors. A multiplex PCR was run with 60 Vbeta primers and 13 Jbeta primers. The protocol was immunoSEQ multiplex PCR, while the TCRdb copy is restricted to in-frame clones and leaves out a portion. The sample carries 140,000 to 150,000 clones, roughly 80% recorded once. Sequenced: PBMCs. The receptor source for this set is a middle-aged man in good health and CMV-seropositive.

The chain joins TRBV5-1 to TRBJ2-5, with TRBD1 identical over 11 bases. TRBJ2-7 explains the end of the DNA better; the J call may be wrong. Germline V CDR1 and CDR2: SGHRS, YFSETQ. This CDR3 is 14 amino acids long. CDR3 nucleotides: TGCGCCAGCAGCTTGGCCGGGACAGGGGGCGAGCAGTACTTC. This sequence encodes CASSLAGTGGEQYF.

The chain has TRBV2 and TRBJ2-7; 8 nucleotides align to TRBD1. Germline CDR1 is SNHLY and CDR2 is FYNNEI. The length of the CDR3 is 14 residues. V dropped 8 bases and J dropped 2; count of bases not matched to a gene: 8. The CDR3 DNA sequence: TGTGCCAGCTGCGGACAGGGAGCGCCCTACGAGCAGTACTTC. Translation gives CASCGQGAPYEQYF.

CDR3 protein: CASSQYLTYEQYF. CDR3 sequence (DNA): TGTGCCAGCAGCCAGTACCTAACCTACGAGCAGTACTTC. The rearrangement joins TRBV14 to TRBJ2-7; D remains unclear. The CDR3 has 13 amino acids. Germline V gene data show CDR1 as SGHDN and CDR2 as FVKESK. Trimming stripped 3 bases from V and 2 bases from J, with 8 bases between.

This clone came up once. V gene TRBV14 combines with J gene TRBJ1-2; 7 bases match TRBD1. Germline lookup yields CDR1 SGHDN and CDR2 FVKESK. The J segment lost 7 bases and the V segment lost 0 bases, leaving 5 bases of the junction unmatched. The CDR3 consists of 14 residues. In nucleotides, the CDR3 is TGTGCCAGCAGCCAAGATACAGGGGACGGTGGCTACACCTTC. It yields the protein CASSQDTGDGGYTF.

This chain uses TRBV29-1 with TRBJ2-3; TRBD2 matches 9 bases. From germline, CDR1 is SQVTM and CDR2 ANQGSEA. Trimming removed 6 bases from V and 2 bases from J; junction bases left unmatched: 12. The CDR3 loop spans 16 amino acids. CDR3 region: CSVLSGRRGTTDTQYF. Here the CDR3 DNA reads TGCAGCGTCCTTAGCGGGAGAAGAGGCACCACAGATACGCAGTATTTT.

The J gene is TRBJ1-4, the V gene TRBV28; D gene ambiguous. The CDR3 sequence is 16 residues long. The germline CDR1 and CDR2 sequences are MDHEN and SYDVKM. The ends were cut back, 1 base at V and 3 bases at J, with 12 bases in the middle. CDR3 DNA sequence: TGTGCCAGCAGTTTATCTCCCTACTTATCTAATGAAAAACTGTTTTTT. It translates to CASSLSPYLSNEKLFF.

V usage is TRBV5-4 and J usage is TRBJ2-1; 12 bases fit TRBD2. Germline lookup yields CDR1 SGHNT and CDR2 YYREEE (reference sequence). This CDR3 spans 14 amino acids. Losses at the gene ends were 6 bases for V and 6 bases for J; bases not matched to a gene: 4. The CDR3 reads CASTRLAGANEQFF. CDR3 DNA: TGTGCCAGCACCCGACTAGCGGGAGCCAATGAGCAGTTCTTC.

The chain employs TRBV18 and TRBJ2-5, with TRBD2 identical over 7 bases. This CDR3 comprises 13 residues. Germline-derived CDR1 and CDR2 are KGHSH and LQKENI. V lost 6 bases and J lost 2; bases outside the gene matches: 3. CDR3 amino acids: CASSRGVQETQYF. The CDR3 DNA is TGTGCCAGCTCCCGGGGGGTACAAGAGACCCAGTACTTC.

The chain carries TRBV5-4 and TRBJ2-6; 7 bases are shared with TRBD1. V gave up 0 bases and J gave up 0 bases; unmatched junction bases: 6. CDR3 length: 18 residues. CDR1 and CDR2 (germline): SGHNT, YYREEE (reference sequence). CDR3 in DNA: TGTGCCAGCAGCTTGGCTGGGACAGAACTCTCTGGGGCCAACGTCCTGACTTTC. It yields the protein CASSLAGTELSGANVLTF.

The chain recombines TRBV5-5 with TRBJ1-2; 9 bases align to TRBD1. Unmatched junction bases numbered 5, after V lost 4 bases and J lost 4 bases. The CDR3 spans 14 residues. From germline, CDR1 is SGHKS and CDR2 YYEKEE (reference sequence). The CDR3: CASSPGQGSYGYTF. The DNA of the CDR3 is TGTGCCAGCAGCCCCGGACAGGGGAGCTATGGCTACACCTTC. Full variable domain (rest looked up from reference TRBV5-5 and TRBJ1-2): DAGVTQSPTHLIKTRGQQVTLRCSPISGHKSVSWYQQVLGQGPQFIFQYYEKEERGRGNFPDRFSARQFPNYSSELNVNALLLGDSALYLCASSPGQGSYGYTFGSGTRLTVV.

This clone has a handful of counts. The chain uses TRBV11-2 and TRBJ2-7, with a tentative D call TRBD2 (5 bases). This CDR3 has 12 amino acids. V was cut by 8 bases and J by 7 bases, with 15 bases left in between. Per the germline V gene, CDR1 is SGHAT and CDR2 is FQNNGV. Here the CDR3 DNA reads TGTGCCAGCCGGGTGGTGACGGGGGAGCAGTACTTC. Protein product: CASRVVTGEQYF.

CDR3 in DNA: TGTGCCAGCTCACTCCTCACCGGGGAGCTGTTTTTT. Protein product: CASSLLTGELFF. V gene TRBV18 combines with J gene TRBJ2-2, with D unclear. This CDR3 spans 12 amino acids. V was clipped by 4 bases and J by 4 bases, with 4 bases between them. Germline-derived CDR1 and CDR2 are KGHSH and LQKENI.

The DNA for the CDR3 is TGTGCCAGAAGCTTACGGGGGACTGAAGCTTTCTTT. This sequence encodes CARSLRGTEAFF. This chain connects TRBV5-3 to TRBJ1-1, with a tentative D call TRBD1 (5 bases). TRBV5-3 is assigned to the ORF class and has an uncertain function. V lost 2 bases and J 5 bases, leaving 7 bases between the germline ends. CDR3 size: 12 residues.

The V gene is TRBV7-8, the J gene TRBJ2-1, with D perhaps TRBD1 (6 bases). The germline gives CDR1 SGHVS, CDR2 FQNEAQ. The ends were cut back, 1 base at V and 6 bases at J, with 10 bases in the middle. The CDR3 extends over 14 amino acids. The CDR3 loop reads CASSLGPQGNEQFF. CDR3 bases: TGTGCCAGCAGCTTAGGTCCACAGGGCAATGAGCAGTTCTTC.

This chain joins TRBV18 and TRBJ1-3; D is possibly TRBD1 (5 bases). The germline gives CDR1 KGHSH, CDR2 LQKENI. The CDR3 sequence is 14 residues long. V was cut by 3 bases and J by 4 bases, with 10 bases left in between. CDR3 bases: TGTGCCAGCTCACCCGCGGGACCCGGAAACACCATATATTTT. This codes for CASSPAGPGNTIYF.

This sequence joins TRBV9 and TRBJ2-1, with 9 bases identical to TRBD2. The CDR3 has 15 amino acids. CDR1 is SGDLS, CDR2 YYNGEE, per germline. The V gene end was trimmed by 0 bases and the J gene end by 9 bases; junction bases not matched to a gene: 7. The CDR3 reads CASSVVAGGPREQFF. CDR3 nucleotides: TGTGCCAGCAGCGTAGTGGCGGGAGGGCCCCGTGAGCAGTTCTTC. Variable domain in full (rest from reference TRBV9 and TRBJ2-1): DSGVTQTPKHLITATGQRVTLRCSPRSGDLSVYWYQQSLDQGLQFLIQYYNGEERAKGNILERFSAQQFPDLHSELNLSSLELGDSALYFCASSVVAGGPREQFFGPGTRLTVL.

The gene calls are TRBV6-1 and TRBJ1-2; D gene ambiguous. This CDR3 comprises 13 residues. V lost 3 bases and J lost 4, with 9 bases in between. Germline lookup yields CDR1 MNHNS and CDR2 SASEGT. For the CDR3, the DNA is TGTGCCAGCAGTGACGGTCTCTTCTATGGCTACACCTTC. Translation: CASSDGLFYGYTF.

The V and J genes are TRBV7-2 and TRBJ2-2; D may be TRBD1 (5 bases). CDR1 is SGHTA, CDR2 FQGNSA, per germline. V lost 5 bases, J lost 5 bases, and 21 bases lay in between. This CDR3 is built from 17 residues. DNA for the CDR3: TGTGCCAGCAGCGTAGACCTCCGTTCGAGACAGACCGGGGAGCTGTTTTTT. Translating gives CASSVDLRSRQTGELFF.

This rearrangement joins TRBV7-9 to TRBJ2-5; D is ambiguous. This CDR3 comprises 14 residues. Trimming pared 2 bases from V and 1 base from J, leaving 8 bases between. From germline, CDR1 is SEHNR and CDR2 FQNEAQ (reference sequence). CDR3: CASSLSGLQETQYF. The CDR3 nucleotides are TGTGCCAGCAGCTTATCGGGTCTCCAAGAGACCCAGTACTTC. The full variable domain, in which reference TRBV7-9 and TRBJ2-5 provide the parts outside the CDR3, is DTGVSQNPRHKITKRGQNVTFRCDPISEHNRLYWYRQTLGQGPEFLTYFQNEAQLEKSRLLSDRFSAERPKGSFSTLEIQRTEQGDSAMYLCASSLSGLQETQYFGPGTRLLVL.

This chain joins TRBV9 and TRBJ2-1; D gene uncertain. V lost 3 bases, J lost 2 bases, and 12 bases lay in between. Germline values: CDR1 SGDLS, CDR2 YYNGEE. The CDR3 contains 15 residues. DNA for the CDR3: TGTGCCAGCAGCGGTGGCGCAGGAACCTACAATGAGCAGTTCTTC. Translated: CASSGGAGTYNEQFF.

The CDR3: CASSLRAGEQYF. Here the CDR3 DNA reads TGTGCCAGCAGCTTAAGAGCGGGAGAGCAGTACTTC. The chain is built from TRBV13 and TRBJ2-5, with 8 bases lining up with TRBD2. V lost 2 bases to trimming and J lost 11 bases; unmatched junction nucleotides: 4. This CDR3 region has 12 residues. Germline V gene sequence: CDR1 PRHDT, CDR2 FYEKMQ (reference sequence).